This T cell receptor beta chain was sequenced in a study of high-grade serous ovarian cancer treatment subgroups (dated by TCRdb to the early 2020s). About the investigation overall: On average, each sample produced 14,000 to 15,000 sequencing reads and some 7,000 unique TCR beta rearrangements. Of the roughly 30 patients in the cohort, around ten had no residual disease after primary surgery (R0), around ten were excellent NACT responders, and around ten were poor NACT responders. The study profiled TCR beta repertoires in high-grade serous ovarian cancer patients grouped by complete gross resection or neoadjuvant chemotherapy response under a laparoscopic triage algorithm. In total there were 90 samples, since every patient provided one primary tumor sample and two metastatic tumor samples. The paper's findings and limits, for the study overall: TCR repertoire analyses focused on CDR3; CDR1 and CDR2 were not analyzed. TCR clonal relatedness showed a positive correlation with neoantigen level and a trend toward positive correlation with copy number variation and mutation load from whole-genome sequencing. Because bulk tumor TCR sequencing provided no spatial information, insight into HGSC tumor complexity and diversity was limited. Repertoire similarity between tumors from the same patient ranged from roughly 0.095 to 0.85, while tumors from different patients showed almost no similarity.

In the germline V gene, CDR1 corresponds to SGHRS and CDR2 to YFSETQ. Trimming removed 0 bases from V and 5 bases from J, leaving 5 bases between the germline ends. Counted from cysteine to phenylalanine, this CDR3 has 13 amino acids. The entry retains the CDR3 DNA only, 39 bases that are in frame from base 1. Worth noting for this clone: Its binding antigen is unknown. Base quality data are lacking; no much larger clone is found one base away.

The approximately 90 tumor samples underwent high-throughput TCR profiling with ImmunoSEQ. As for the authors' bioinformatics: Richness (unique productive sequences), clonality, evenness and relatedness were included as repertoire diversity metrics, and similarity between samples was assessed with the Bhattacharyya coefficient. A sensitivity analysis that removed TCRs with fewer than two reads produced consistent conclusions. TCRdb retrieved this table from immuneACCESS and kept in-frame rearrangements only. Not all clones are present; in checked studies, unresolved V genes account for under half, and no reason is known for the remainder. D and trimming come from the DNA, and the V and J calls and clone size come from that table. Across this sample there are about 5,000 clones, with roughly 69% seen only once. About 15% of the sample lies in the top ten. Tumor samples were collected prior to definitive surgery or chemotherapy. Genomic DNA was extracted by the MD Anderson Biospecimen Extraction Resource, and TCR sequencing was done by the MD Anderson Cancer Genomics Laboratory.

This receptor was taken from a human donor with high-grade serous ovarian cancer. Sequenced: tumor tissue. The chain is encoded by TRBV5-1 joined to TRBJ1-4, with a tentative D gene TRBD1 over 5 matching bases. The CDR3 in this case is CASSLGGNEKLFF. The DNA is as follows: TGCGCCAGCAGCTTGGGGGGGAATGAAAAACTGTTTTTT. The CDR3, completed at both ends by the reference TRBV5-1 and TRBJ1-4 genes, gives the full variable domain KAGVTQTPRYLIKTRGQQVTLSCSPISGHRSVSWYQQTPGQGLQFLFEYFSETQRNKGNFPGRFSGRQFSNSRSEMNVSTLELGDSALYLCASSLGGNEKLFFGSGTQLSVL.